These 19 T cell receptor beta chains originate from one sample sequenced in a study of identical twins. TCRdb used MiXCR to reprocess the 5' RACE reads, holding one entry per CDR3 protein. The data contain over 200,000 distinct CDR3 sequences, 6.5% of them seen just once; the ten biggest clones take up 13% to 15%. This same sample was also taken into another study, of T cells expressing NK-cell markers.

Sequencing input: CD8+ T cells sorted from blood. The receptors were sampled from a woman between 18 and 29 years old in good health.

This chain joins TRBV30 and TRBJ2-7; D is possibly TRBD1 (5 bases). CDR3 length equals 15 residues. Trimming took off 0 bases at V and 2 bases at J, with 14 bases between the two ends. Per the germline V gene, CDR1 is GTSNPN and CDR2 is SVGIG (reference sequence). CDR3 residues: CAWSVPYLGPYEQYF. The CDR3 nucleotides are TGTGCCTGGAGTGTACCCTATTTGGGGCCCTACGAGCAGTACTTC.

This clonotype was detected many times. The V call is TRBV29-1, the J call TRBJ2-1, with 12 bases that match TRBD2. There are 15 residues in the CDR3. V gave up 1 base and J gave up 10 bases; unmatched junction bases: 8. CDR1 is SQVTM, CDR2 ANQGSEA, per germline. The CDR3 nucleotides are TGCAGCGTTGAAGGGACTAGCGGGATCGGGGGGGAGCAGTTCTTC. As protein: CSVEGTSGIGGEQFF.

This clonotype occurred a few times. This chain joins TRBV3-1 and TRBJ1-1, with 8 positions matching TRBD1. After removal of 4 bases from V and 3 bases from J, the junction contained 19 bases not matched to a gene. Germline CDR1 and CDR2: LGHDT and YNNKEL (reference sequence). CDR3 length: 19 amino acids. CDR3 DNA sequence: TGTGCCAGCAGCCTAATGACAGGGGCGGAGGTTGTTTATGACACTGAAGCTTTCTTT. Translation gives CASSLMTGAEVVYDTEAFF.

The J gene is TRBJ2-1, the V gene TRBV27; maybe TRBD1 (6 bases). Germline-derived CDR1 and CDR2 are MNHEY and SMNVEV (reference sequence). Trimming pared 5 bases from V and 8 bases from J, leaving 13 bases between. The CDR3 loop spans 13 amino acids. The CDR3 nucleotides read TGTGCCAGCAGTCCCCAGGGGTTCCATGAGCAGTTCTTC. Translating gives CASSPQGFHEQFF.

For the CDR3, the DNA is TGTGCCAGCCGCCTGGGACAGACCAATTCACCCCTCCACTTT. Translation gives CASRLGQTNSPLHF. The chain employs TRBV7-9 and TRBJ1-6; 7 positions agree with TRBD1. Trimming cost V 8 bases and J 7 bases; bases outside gene matches: 8. The CDR3 has 14 amino acids. CDR1 SEHNR and CDR2 FQNEAQ come from the germline V gene (reference sequence). Supplemented by reference TRBV7-9 and TRBJ1-6, the full variable domain reads DTGVSQNPRHKITKRGQNVTFRCDPISEHNRLYWYRQTLGQGPEFLTYFQNEAQLEKSRLLSDRFSAERPKGSFSTLEIQRTEQGDSAMYLCASRLGQTNSPLHFGNGTRLTVT.

This clonotype was found a few times. This chain uses TRBV6-2 or TRBV6-3 with TRBJ2-2, with D tentatively TRBD2 (6 bases). V lost 3 bases, J lost 2 bases, and 16 bases lay in between. Germline-derived CDR1 and CDR2 are MNHEY and SVGEGT. This CDR3 is 17 amino acids long. The CDR3 loop reads CASSYESGRFNTGELFF. In DNA form, the CDR3 reads TGTGCCAGCAGTTATGAAAGTGGGAGGTTTAACACCGGGGAGCTGTTTTTT.

This clonotype was observed a few times. This rearrangement joins TRBV24-1 to TRBJ2-1; TRBD2 aligns across 12 bases. CDR3 length: 15 amino acids. The J segment lost 8 bases and the V segment lost 3 bases, leaving 4 bases of the junction unmatched. The germline gives CDR1 KGHDR, CDR2 SFDVKD. CDR3 nucleotides: TGTGCCACCAGTGATCAGACTAGCGGGGGTGATGAGCAGTTCTTC. This encodes CATSDQTSGGDEQFF.

This clonotype has just a few counts. V gene TRBV6-1 combines with J gene TRBJ1-1; D not certain. Looked up from germline, CDR1 is MNHNS and CDR2 is SASEGT. The CDR3 is 15 amino acids. Trimming cost V 6 bases and J 0 bases, with 14 bases left between them. The CDR3 sequence is CASRTFGLMNTEAFF. The CDR3, as DNA: TGTGCCAGCAGGACCTTTGGACTCATGAACACTGAAGCTTTCTTT.

This clonotype was counted at least ten times. The chain has TRBV5-4 and TRBJ2-1; TRBD2 is a possible D gene (7 bases). This CDR3 has 13 residues. CDR1 SGHNT and CDR2 YYREEE come from the germline V gene (reference sequence). Trimming took 6 bases from V and 6 from J, leaving 13 bases between them. CDR3 DNA sequence: TGTGCCAGCACCAAAGGGGGGGTCAATGAGCAGTTCTTC. Translated: CASTKGGVNEQFF.

This clonotype has a handful of counts. The chain combines TRBV7-2 with TRBJ2-7; D assignment may be TRBD1 or TRBD2 (5 bases each). The germline gives CDR1 SGHTA, CDR2 FQGNSA. There are 14 residues in the CDR3. With 4 bases removed from V and 4 bases from J, the gap between germline ends came to 14 bases. CDR3 sequence: CASSYPGGPYEQYF. CDR3 sequence (DNA): TGTGCCAGCAGCTATCCTGGGGGACCATACGAGCAGTACTTC.

This clonotype was counted many times. V and J are TRBV20-1 and TRBJ2-7; possibly TRBD2 for D (5 bases). V lost 6 bases to trimming and J lost 0 bases, with 21 bases between them. CDR1 is DFQATT, CDR2 SNEGSKA, per germline (reference sequence). The CDR3 extends over 16 amino acids. The CDR3 DNA reads as TGCAGTGCCACTCCTAAAACCGGGGTCTACTCCTACGAGCAGTACTTC. It translates to CSATPKTGVYSYEQYF.

The chain recombines TRBV13 with TRBJ1-1; no reliable D call. This CDR3 comprises 13 residues. The V and J ends lost 0 bases and 7 bases respectively, with 9 bases between them. The germline V gene has CDR1 PRHDT and CDR2 FYEKMQ (reference sequence). CDR3 bases: TGTGCCAGCAGCTTAGGCCGGGCGGATGAAGCTTTCTTT. Translation gives CASSLGRADEAFF.

The sample holds many counts of this clonotype. The genes are TRBV5-1 and TRBJ1-1, with D hard to call. Germline V gene sequence: CDR1 SGHRS, CDR2 YFSETQ. V shed 2 bases and J shed 0 bases, with 2 bases lying between them. The CDR3 has 12 amino acids. CDR3 protein: CASSFMNTEAFF. The CDR3 region has the DNA TGCGCCAGCAGCTTCATGAACACTGAAGCTTTCTTT. Full variable domain (missing parts from reference TRBV5-1 and TRBJ1-1): KAGVTQTPRYLIKTRGQQVTLSCSPISGHRSVSWYQQTPGQGLQFLFEYFSETQRNKGNFPGRFSGRQFSNSRSEMNVSTLELGDSALYLCASSFMNTEAFFGQGTRLTVV.

This clonotype appeared many times. V and J are TRBV7-9 and TRBJ1-2; 8 nucleotides align to TRBD1. Germline lookup yields CDR1 SEHNR and CDR2 FQNEAQ (reference sequence). Unmatched junction bases numbered 13, after V lost 5 bases and J lost 8 bases. This CDR3 spans 15 amino acids. The CDR3 protein is CASSRGQGDLLGYTF. The CDR3 DNA reads as TGTGCCAGCAGCCGCGGACAGGGAGACTTACTCGGCTACACCTTC.

This clonotype was counted ten times or more. Its ends do not fully match the called genes, so a read error is possible. This chain uses TRBV6-1 with TRBJ2-1; D gene uncertain. Germline-derived CDR1 and CDR2 are MNHNS and SASEGT. There are 11 residues in the CDR3. The CDR3 reads CASSEAYEAVF. For the CDR3, the DNA is TGTGCCAGCAGTGAAGCCTATGAAGCCGTCTTC.

V gene TRBV5-4 combines with J gene TRBJ2-1; the D is unclear. The germline V gene encodes CDR1 SGHNT and CDR2 YYREEE (reference sequence). The CDR3 is made up of 14 amino acids. Deletions cut 3 bases from V and 0 bases from J, with 7 bases between. The CDR3 sequence: CASSSMGSYNEQFF. The CDR3 DNA is TGTGCCAGCAGCTCTATGGGCTCCTACAATGAGCAGTTCTTC.

This clonotype was found many times. The chain has TRBV9 and TRBJ2-3; D is perhaps TRBD2 (6 bases). Trimming left V 4 bases short and J 2 bases short, with 14 bases between. The CDR3 extends over 15 amino acids. Germline assignment: CDR1 SGDLS and CDR2 YYNGEE. The CDR3 loop reads CASSPGGAATDTQYF. The CDR3 nucleotides read TGTGCCAGCAGCCCCGGGGGTGCCGCCACAGATACGCAGTATTTT. Complete variable domain (other parts from reference TRBV9 and TRBJ2-3): DSGVTQTPKHLITATGQRVTLRCSPRSGDLSVYWYQQSLDQGLQFLIQYYNGEERAKGNILERFSAQQFPDLHSELNLSSLELGDSALYFCASSPGGAATDTQYFGPGTRLTVL.

In this sample, this clonotype turned up many times. This chain joins TRBV3-1 and TRBJ2-2, with 10 bases fitting TRBD1. V dropped 8 bases and J dropped 4; count of bases not matched to a gene: 7. The CDR3 runs 15 residues. Germline lookup yields CDR1 LGHDT and CDR2 YNNKEL (reference sequence). For the CDR3, the DNA is TGTGCCAGCTCCGGGACAGGGGCGGCCACCGGGGAGCTGTTTTTT. Its protein product is CASSGTGAATGELFF.

This clonotype was detected ten times or more. The chain combines TRBV2 with TRBJ2-6; TRBD1 agrees at 7 bases. The germline V gene encodes CDR1 SNHLY and CDR2 FYNNEI. V lost 7 bases, J lost 1 base, and 4 bases stayed unmatched. The CDR3 runs to 15 residues. CDR3 in amino acids: CASIPQGSGANVLTF. CDR3 DNA: TGTGCCAGCATTCCACAGGGGTCTGGGGCCAACGTCCTGACTTTC.